Each of the 10 T cell receptor beta chains below was sequenced from the same sample in a study of beta chain features in type 1 diabetes. Study results and limitations: There was a moderate but significant shortening of TCRB CDR3s in all four CD4+ subsets of Type 1 diabetes patients.

The authors reverse transcribed all of the isolated RNA, so sequencing captured expressed TCRB transcripts. The method was immunoSEQ multiplex PCR; TCRdb's version includes in-frame clones alone and lacks a portion of them. The sample contains roughly 14,000 clones, over 55% of which appear only once. What these receptors recognize is not known. Input material: Tregs from blood. The receptors were gathered from a man between 25 and 39 years old with type 1 diabetes.

The chain uses TRBV29-1 and TRBJ2-5, with TRBD1 identical over 8 bases. Per germline, CDR1 SQVTM and CDR2 ANQGSEA. The length of the CDR3 is 11 residues. V lost 5 bases to trimming and J lost 5 bases; unmatched junction nucleotides: 1. CDR3 coding DNA: TGCAGCGTTAACAGGGGGGAGACCCAGTACTTC. Its translation: CSVNRGETQYF. Drawing the rest from reference TRBV29-1 and TRBJ2-5, the complete variable domain is SAVISQKPSRDICQRGTSLTIQCQVDSQVTMMFWYRQQPGQSLTLIATANQGSEATYESGFVIDKFPISRPNLTFSTLTVSNMSPEDSSIYLCSVNRGETQYFGPGTRLLVL.

This clone was counted a few times. The chain uses TRBV5-5 and TRBJ1-1; D is possibly TRBD1 (5 bases). Germline V gene data show CDR1 as SGHKS and CDR2 as YYEKEE (reference sequence). CDR3 length: 12 amino acids. V dropped 2 bases and J dropped 5 bases, with 7 bases sitting between them. CDR3 DNA sequence: TGTGCCAGCAGCTTCAAGGGGACTGAAGCTTTCTTT. Residues: CASSFKGTEAFF.

The chain uses TRBV19 and TRBJ1-6, with TRBD1 identical over 11 bases. CDR3 length: 16 amino acids. Germline V gene lookup returns CDR1 LNHDA and CDR2 SQIVND (reference sequence). J gave up 7 bases and V 3 bases, and 5 bases lay outside the gene matches. CDR3 DNA: TGTGCCAGTAGTATCTTTGGGACAGGGGGAAATTCACCCCTCCACTTT. Translated, it gives CASSIFGTGGNSPLHF.

The gene calls are TRBV9 and TRBJ2-2; 12 positions match TRBD2. Germline CDR1 is SGDLS and CDR2 is YYNGEE. After removal of 2 bases from V and 6 bases from J, the junction contained 5 bases not matched to a gene. This CDR3 region has 16 residues. In nucleotides, the CDR3 is TGTGCCAGCAGCGTGACTAGCGGGAGAACTCCCGGGGAGCTGTTTTTT. Translation gives CASSVTSGRTPGELFF.

The V and J genes are TRBV6-5 and TRBJ1-4; D is ambiguous. CDR3 length: 13 residues. The V end was cut by 2 bases, the J end by 8 bases, with 9 bases between. Germline CDR1 is MNHEY and CDR2 is SVGAGI. The CDR3 DNA is TGTGCCAGCAGTTACCTAAGGGAGGAAAAACTGTTTTTT. It specifies CASSYLREEKLFF.

This clone appeared a few times. The J gene is TRBJ2-3, the V gene TRBV30; TRBD2 might be the D (7 bases). Trimming shortened V by 4 bases and J by 1 base, and 18 bases separated the two germline ends. Germline loops: CDR1 GTSNPN, CDR2 SVGIG (reference sequence). The CDR3 spans 16 residues. The CDR3 region has the DNA TGTGCCTGGAATCTAGCATGGGGGGGGCGCACAGATACGCAGTATTTT. As protein: CAWNLAWGGRTDTQYF.

This chain uses TRBV16 with TRBJ2-2; TRBD2 might be the D (6 bases). Per germline, CDR1 KGHSY and CDR2 FQNENV. CDR3 length: 17 residues. The V and J ends lost 4 bases and 2 bases respectively, with 17 bases between them. The CDR3 nucleotides are TGTGCCAGCAGCCGAATAGGGACTCAGACCAACACCGGGGAGCTGTTTTTT. This codes for CASSRIGTQTNTGELFF.

The J gene is TRBJ1-6, the V gene TRBV7-2; D might be TRBD1 (6 bases). CDR3 size: 13 residues. Germline CDR1 and CDR2: SGHTA and FQGNSA. Trimming removed 5 bases at V and 10 bases at J, with 12 bases between. Here the CDR3 DNA reads TGTGCCAGCAGCCTCGACAGGAGGTCACCCCTCCACTTT. Protein sequence: CASSLDRRSPLHF.

The chain has TRBV19 and TRBJ1-2; a weak D match, TRBD1 (6 bases). Germline values: CDR1 LNHDA, CDR2 SQIVND (reference sequence). Trimming took off 4 bases at V and 4 bases at J, with 13 bases between the two ends. CDR3 length: 14 residues. CDR3 sequence reads: CASSKLDRLYGYTF. The CDR3 DNA is TGTGCCAGTAGTAAATTAGACAGGCTCTATGGCTACACCTTC.

V and J are TRBV5-1 and TRBJ2-2; 8 bases fit TRBD1. V lost 4 bases, J lost 3 bases, and 5 bases stayed unmatched. CDR3 length equals 15 residues. Germline CDR1 reads SGHRS; CDR2 reads YFSETQ. For the CDR3, the DNA is TGCGCCAGCAGCATCAGGGGGCGCGACACCGGGGAGCTGTTTTTT. This codes for CASSIRGRDTGELFF.